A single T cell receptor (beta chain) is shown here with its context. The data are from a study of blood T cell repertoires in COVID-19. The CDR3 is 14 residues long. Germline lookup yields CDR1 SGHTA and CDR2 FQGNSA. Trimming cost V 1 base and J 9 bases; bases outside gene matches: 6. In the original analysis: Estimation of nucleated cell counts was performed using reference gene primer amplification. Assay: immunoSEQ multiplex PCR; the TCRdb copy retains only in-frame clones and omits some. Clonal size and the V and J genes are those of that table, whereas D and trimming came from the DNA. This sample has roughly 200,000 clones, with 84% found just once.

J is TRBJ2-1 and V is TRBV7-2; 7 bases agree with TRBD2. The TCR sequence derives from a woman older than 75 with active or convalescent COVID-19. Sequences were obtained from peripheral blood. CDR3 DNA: TGTGCCAGCAGCTTAGTTGCGCGGGAGAGTGAGCAGTTCTTC. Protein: CASSLVARESEQFF. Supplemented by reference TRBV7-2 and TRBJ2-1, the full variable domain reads GAGVSQSPSNKVTEKGKDVELRCDPISGHTALYWYRQSLGQGLEFLIYFQGNSAPDKSGLPSDRFSAERTGGSVSTLTIQRTQQEDSAVYLCASSLVARESEQFFGPGTRLTVL.